The rows below give T cell receptor beta chains drawn from one sample of a study of beta chain features in type 1 diabetes. Some clones are missing from TCRdb's copy, which holds only in-frame ones; the method was immunoSEQ multiplex PCR. The data hold 300,000 or so clones, with about a tenth observed a single time. The sequencing input was central memory CD4+ T cells from blood. The receptors stem from a man aged 25 to 45 with type 1 diabetes. Each CDR3 is given with its conserved first and last residue. The order of the fields is J gene, clone size, D gene, V gene, CDR3 length, CDR3 protein, CDR3 DNA. D genes are given only for firm matches. Size tells how often a clone was seen (once, few, many) or the class of an expanded clone, and some rows leave it out.

J gene: TRBJ1-2
clone size: few
D gene: TRBD1
V gene: TRBV18
CDR3 length: 12
CDR3 protein: CASSPGQGGYTF
CDR3 DNA: TGTGCCAGCTCACCCGGACAGGGCGGCTACACCTTC

J gene: TRBJ2-3
clone size: .
D gene: TRBD2
V gene: TRBV7-2
CDR3 length: 16
CDR3 protein: CASSLASGGSTDTQYF
CDR3 DNA: TGTGCCAGCAGCTTAGCTAGCGGGGGAAGCACAGATACGCAGTATTTT

J gene: TRBJ2-5
clone size: .
D gene: TRBD2
V gene: TRBV5-1
CDR3 length: 15
CDR3 protein: CASEGGGGPQETQYF
CDR3 DNA: TGCGCCAGCGAGGGTGGCGGGGGGCCCCAAGAGACCCAGTACTTC

J gene: TRBJ2-7
clone size: .
D gene: TRBD2
V gene: TRBV6-1
CDR3 length: 14
CDR3 protein: CASSESGLAGLQYF
CDR3 DNA: TGTGCCAGCAGTGAATCCGGACTAGCGGGGTTACAGTACTTC

J gene: TRBJ1-6
clone size: .
D gene: .
V gene: TRBV2
CDR3 length: 12
CDR3 protein: CASSVGQAPLHF
CDR3 DNA: TGTGCCAGCAGTGTAGGGCAGGCACCCCTCCACTTT

J gene: TRBJ1-2
clone size: many
D gene: .
V gene: TRBV6-6
CDR3 length: 14
CDR3 protein: CASSLTEARRGYTF
CDR3 DNA: TGTGCCAGCAGTCTCACAGAGGCCCGGCGGGGCTACACCTTC

J gene: TRBJ2-7
clone size: .
D gene: .
V gene: TRBV6-1
CDR3 length: 17
CDR3 protein: CASSEARILDDQYEQYF
CDR3 DNA: TGTGCCAGCAGTGAAGCGCGAATATTGGACGATCAGTACGAGCAGTACTTC

J gene: TRBJ2-5
clone size: .
D gene: .
V gene: TRBV5-1
CDR3 length: 15
CDR3 protein: CASSLNPGAQETQYF
CDR3 DNA: TGCGCCAGCAGCTTAAATCCGGGCGCCCAAGAGACCCAGTACTTC

J gene: TRBJ2-1
clone size: .
D gene: TRBD2
V gene: TRBV7-2
CDR3 length: 15
CDR3 protein: CASSRTSGANNEQFF
CDR3 DNA: TGTGCCAGCAGCCGCACTAGCGGGGCCAACAATGAGCAGTTCTTC

J gene: TRBJ1-1
clone size: few
D gene: .
V gene: TRBV28
CDR3 length: 13
CDR3 protein: CASSLRGNTEAFF
CDR3 DNA: TGTGCCAGCAGTTTAAGGGGGAACACTGAAGCTTTCTTT

J gene: TRBJ2-7
clone size: .
D gene: .
V gene: TRBV29-1
CDR3 length: 11
CDR3 protein: CSVESSYEQYF
CDR3 DNA: TGCAGCGTTGAATCCTCCTACGAGCAGTACTTC

J gene: TRBJ1-3
clone size: .
D gene: .
V gene: TRBV6-5
CDR3 length: 13
CDR3 protein: CASSPTQANTIYF
CDR3 DNA: TGTGCCAGCAGTCCCACACAGGCGAACACCATATATTTT

J gene: TRBJ1-1
clone size: few
D gene: .
V gene: TRBV11-3
CDR3 length: 12
CDR3 protein: CASSFSGTEAFF
CDR3 DNA: TGTGCCAGCAGCTTTTCGGGTACTGAAGCTTTCTTT

J gene: TRBJ2-2
clone size: few
D gene: .
V gene: TRBV15
CDR3 length: 15
CDR3 protein: CATSRDPVSTGELFF
CDR3 DNA: TGTGCCACCAGCAGAGACCCAGTAAGCACCGGGGAGCTGTTTTTT

J gene: TRBJ1-1
clone size: few
D gene: TRBD1
V gene: TRBV9
CDR3 length: 15
CDR3 protein: CASSVDVRGPTEAFF
CDR3 DNA: TGTGCCAGCAGCGTAGATGTCAGGGGGCCCACTGAAGCTTTCTTT

J gene: TRBJ1-2
clone size: .
D gene: .
V gene: TRBV30
CDR3 length: 12
CDR3 protein: CACKAGGYGYTF
CDR3 DNA: TGTGCCTGTAAAGCGGGCGGCTATGGCTACACCTTC

J gene: TRBJ1-1
clone size: .
D gene: .
V gene: TRBV30
CDR3 length: 10
CDR3 protein: CAWSGLKAFF
CDR3 DNA: TGTGCCTGGAGTGGACTTAAAGCTTTCTTT

J gene: TRBJ2-2
clone size: .
D gene: TRBD2
V gene: TRBV11-2
CDR3 length: 18
CDR3 protein: CASSLSFRRGANTGELFF
CDR3 DNA: TGTGCCAGCAGCTTATCCTTTAGGCGGGGGGCGAACACCGGGGAGCTGTTTTTT

J gene: TRBJ2-7
clone size: .
D gene: TRBD1
V gene: TRBV9
CDR3 length: 15
CDR3 protein: CASSVGQGYTHEQYF
CDR3 DNA: TGTGCCAGCAGCGTAGGACAGGGCTATACCCACGAGCAGTACTTC

J gene: TRBJ1-1
clone size: few
D gene: .
V gene: TRBV2
CDR3 length: 13
CDR3 protein: CASSVSRNTEAFF
CDR3 DNA: TGTGCCAGCAGTGTTTCAAGGAACACTGAAGCTTTCTTT

J gene: TRBJ2-1
clone size: many
D gene: .
V gene: TRBV27
CDR3 length: 15
CDR3 protein: CASSEKGLTYNEQFF
CDR3 DNA: TGTGCCAGCAGCGAGAAGGGGCTTACCTACAATGAGCAGTTCTTC

J gene: TRBJ2-7
clone size: few
D gene: TRBD2
V gene: TRBV5-4
CDR3 length: 16
CDR3 protein: CASSLGGGGNLYEQYF
CDR3 DNA: TGTGCCAGCAGCTTGGGCGGCGGGGGGAACCTCTACGAGCAGTACTTC

J gene: TRBJ1-1
clone size: .
D gene: TRBD1
V gene: TRBV7-9
CDR3 length: 14
CDR3 protein: CASRRTGGLPEAFF
CDR3 DNA: TGTGCCAGCAGGAGGACAGGGGGCCTTCCTGAAGCTTTCTTT

J gene: TRBJ2-5
clone size: few
D gene: .
V gene: TRBV7-2
CDR3 length: 12
CDR3 protein: CASSLDSRTQYF
CDR3 DNA: TGTGCCAGCAGCTTGGACAGTAGAACCCAGTACTTC

J gene: TRBJ2-3
clone size: .
D gene: .
V gene: TRBV29-1
CDR3 length: 13
CDR3 protein: CSVVRAAADTQYF
CDR3 DNA: TGCAGCGTTGTTCGGGCAGCGGCAGATACGCAGTATTTT

J gene: TRBJ2-6
clone size: few
D gene: .
V gene: TRBV27
CDR3 length: 21
CDR3 protein: CASSPGRNPTRTDSGANVLTF
CDR3 DNA: TGTGCCAGCAGCCCGGGACGAAACCCGACCCGCACCGACTCTGGGGCCAACGTCCTGACTTTC

J gene: TRBJ1-1
clone size: .
D gene: .
V gene: TRBV6-6
CDR3 length: 13
CDR3 protein: CASSYSGDPEAFF
CDR3 DNA: TGTGCCAGCAGTTACTCCGGGGATCCAGAAGCTTTCTTT

J gene: TRBJ2-5
clone size: few
D gene: .
V gene: TRBV5-1
CDR3 length: 16
CDR3 protein: CASSLDGRTNQETQYF
CDR3 DNA: TGCGCCAGCAGCTTGGATGGACGGACGAACCAAGAGACCCAGTACTTC

J gene: TRBJ2-7
clone size: .
D gene: .
V gene: TRBV4-3
CDR3 length: 15
CDR3 protein: CASSQETAASGEQYF
CDR3 DNA: TGCGCCAGCAGCCAAGAAACGGCTGCATCGGGGGAGCAGTACTTC

J gene: TRBJ1-5
clone size: .
D gene: TRBD1
V gene: TRBV7-2
CDR3 length: 15
CDR3 protein: CASSVGTGGFQPQHF
CDR3 DNA: TGTGCCAGCAGCGTTGGGACAGGGGGCTTTCAGCCCCAGCATTTT

J gene: TRBJ2-1
clone size: .
D gene: .
V gene: TRBV7-8
CDR3 length: 17
CDR3 protein: CASSFSRGTSGTNEQFF
CDR3 DNA: TGTGCCAGCAGCTTTAGTCGGGGGACTTCCGGTACCAATGAGCAGTTCTTC